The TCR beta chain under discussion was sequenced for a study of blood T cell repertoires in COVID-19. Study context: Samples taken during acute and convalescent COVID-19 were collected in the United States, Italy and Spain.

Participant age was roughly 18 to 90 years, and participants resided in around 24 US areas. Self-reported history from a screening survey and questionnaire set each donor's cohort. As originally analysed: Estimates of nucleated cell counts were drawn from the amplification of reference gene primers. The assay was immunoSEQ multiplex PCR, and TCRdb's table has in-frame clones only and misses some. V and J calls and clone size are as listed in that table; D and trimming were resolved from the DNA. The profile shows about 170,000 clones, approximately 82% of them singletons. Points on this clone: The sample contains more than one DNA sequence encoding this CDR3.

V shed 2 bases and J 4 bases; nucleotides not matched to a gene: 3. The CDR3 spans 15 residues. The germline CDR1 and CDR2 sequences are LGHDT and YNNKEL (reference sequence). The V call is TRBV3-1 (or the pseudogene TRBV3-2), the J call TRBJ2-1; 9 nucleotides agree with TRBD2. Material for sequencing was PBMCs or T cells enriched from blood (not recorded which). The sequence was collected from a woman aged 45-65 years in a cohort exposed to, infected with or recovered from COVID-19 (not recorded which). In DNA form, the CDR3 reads TGTGCCAGCAGCCAACTAGCGGGGACATACAATGAGCAGTTCTTC. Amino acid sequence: CASSQLAGTYNEQFF.